This T cell receptor beta chain was obtained from a study of blood T cells in healthy people across ages. For the second PCR, which ran for roughly 7 to 11 cycles, a sample-barcoded 5' primer and a J-beta primer mix were used. TCRdb recomputed calls from the 5' RACE reads with MiXCR, one row per CDR3 protein. The profile shows hundreds of thousands of distinct CDR3 sequences, 21% of them singletons. This CDR3 contains 16 residues. V dropped 0 bases and J dropped 3 bases, with 12 bases sitting between them. Germline values: CDR1 SGDLS, CDR2 YYNGEE. This chain links TRBV9 with TRBJ2-2, with D maybe TRBD2 (6 bases). Specimen: blood. This sequence originates from a man between 65 and 80 years old in good health. For the CDR3, the DNA is TGTGCCAGCAGCGTAGCCCGGGAGCGGGACACCGGGGAGCTGTTTTTT. Protein product: CASSVARERDTGELFF.